The 10 T cell receptor beta chains listed next were all sequenced from one sample in a study of T-cell memory formation after mild COVID-19. TCRdb independently ran MiXCR on the 5' RACE reads; one entry per CDR3 protein. Of approximately 580,000 distinct CDR3 sequences listed, about a fifth are singletons. Sequencing was done on a sample of PBMCs or a T cell subset sorted from them (not recorded which). The receptors were sampled from an adult woman who had mild COVID-19 (a few samples of this study predate the infection). Cell type and time point are not known.

The chain joins TRBV2 to TRBJ1-4; TRBD1 agrees at 8 bases. Germline CDR1 and CDR2: SNHLY and FYNNEI. Unmatched junction bases numbered 4, after V lost 6 bases and J lost 10 bases. The CDR3 runs to 12 residues. CDR3 residues: CASSPDRGKLFF. The CDR3 DNA sequence: TGTGCCAGCAGCCCCGACAGGGGAAAACTGTTTTTT.

The chain combines TRBV7-9 with TRBJ1-3, with a weak D call TRBD1 (5 bases). V gave up 2 bases and J gave up 0 bases, with 11 bases separating them. CDR3 length: 16 residues. The germline V gene encodes CDR1 SEHNR and CDR2 FQNEAQ (reference sequence). This CDR3 reads CASSLMGESSGNTIYF. The CDR3 region has the DNA TGTGCCAGCAGCTTAATGGGGGAGAGCTCTGGAAACACCATATATTTT.

This clonotype was recorded many times. The chain is built from TRBV10-2 and TRBJ2-7, with D unresolved. The CDR3 consists of 16 residues. Germline V gene lookup returns CDR1 WSHSY and CDR2 SAAADI. The germline V and J ends were trimmed by 0 bases and 2 bases, with 14 bases remaining between them. CDR3 protein: CASSESTSFSTYEQYF. The CDR3 DNA reads TGCGCCAGCAGTGAGTCGACTTCTTTTTCGACCTACGAGCAGTACTTC.

This clonotype was seen a handful of times. The genes are TRBV11-3 and TRBJ2-1; weak D call: TRBD2 (6 bases). Germline V CDR1 and CDR2: SGHNT, YENEEA. The CDR3 runs to 16 residues. Trimming cost V 2 bases and J 8 bases, with 19 bases left between them. The CDR3: CASSLSVGGRAYEQFF. DNA of the CDR3: TGTGCCAGCAGCTTATCGGTGGGAGGTAGGGCCTATGAGCAGTTCTTC.

The chain is built from TRBV7-2 and TRBJ2-5; 8 nucleotides match TRBD2. Germline CDR1 SGHTA, CDR2 FQGNSA. The V and J ends lost 5 bases and 5 bases, in that order; junction bases with no gene match: 4. The CDR3 spans 13 residues. CDR3 sequence: CASSRTSMETQYF. CDR3 nucleotides: TGTGCCAGCAGCCGGACTAGCATGGAGACCCAGTACTTC.

In nucleotides, the CDR3 is TGTGCCAGCAGTTTATCCGCAGGGCTACCTGAAGCTTTCTTT. Translating gives CASSLSAGLPEAFF. The chain recombines TRBV27 with TRBJ1-1, with D possibly being TRBD1 (5 bases). This CDR3 contains 14 residues. CDR1 and CDR2 (germline): MNHEY, SMNVEV (reference sequence). Trimming cost V 0 bases and J 6 bases, with 11 bases left between them.

This clonotype was detected a few times. The chain carries TRBV6-2 or TRBV6-3 and TRBJ1-2, with a possible D match to TRBD1 (6 bases). The CDR3 length is 13 residues. CDR1 is MNHEY, CDR2 SVGEGT, per germline. Between the trimmed V and J ends, which lost 5 bases and 7 bases, there was a span of 14 bases. The CDR3 region has the DNA TGTGCCAGCAGTGGCGGGGGCTATCGTGGCTACACCTTC. Translating it yields CASSGGGYRGYTF.

There are many counts of this clonotype. The V call is TRBV5-5, the J call TRBJ2-1; no reliable D call. Germline values: CDR1 SGHKS, CDR2 YYEKEE (reference sequence). V lost 2 bases and J lost 4, with 7 bases in between. The CDR3 has 13 residues. CDR3 in DNA: TGTGCCAGCAGCTTTGACCTTTACAATGAGCAGTTCTTC. Protein sequence: CASSFDLYNEQFF.

This clonotype was seen a handful of times. The chain uses TRBV7-8 and TRBJ2-5; D might be TRBD1 or TRBD2, each matching 5 bases. The V end was cut by 2 bases, the J end by 2 bases, with 15 bases between. Germline assignment: CDR1 SGHVS and CDR2 FQNEAQ. The CDR3 length is 16 residues. CDR3 nucleotide sequence: TGTGCCAGCAGCTTAACCCGCCGGGGCAGGCAAGAGACCCAGTACTTC. Encoded protein: CASSLTRRGRQETQYF.

This clonotype was seen a few times. J is TRBJ2-7 and V is TRBV5-1; 11 bases are shared with TRBD1. The CDR3 runs to 15 residues. Germline CDR1 is SGHRS and CDR2 is YFSETQ. V trimming: 4 bases; J trimming: 4 bases; junction bases outside the gene matches: 7. The DNA for the CDR3 is TGCGCCAGCAGCAACGGGACAGGGGGTCGGTACGAGCAGTACTTC. As protein: CASSNGTGGRYEQYF.